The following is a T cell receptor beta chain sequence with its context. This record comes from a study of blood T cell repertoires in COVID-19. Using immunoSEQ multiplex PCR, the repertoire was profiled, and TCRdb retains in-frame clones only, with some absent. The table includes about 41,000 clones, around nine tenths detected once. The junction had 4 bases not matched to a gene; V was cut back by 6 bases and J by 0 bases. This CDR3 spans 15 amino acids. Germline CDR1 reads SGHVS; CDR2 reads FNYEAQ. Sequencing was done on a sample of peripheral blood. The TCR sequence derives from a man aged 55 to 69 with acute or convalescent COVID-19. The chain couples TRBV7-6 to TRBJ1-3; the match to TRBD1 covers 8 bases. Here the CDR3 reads CASRIGTGSGNTIYF. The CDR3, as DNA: TGTGCCAGCAGGATAGGGACAGGCTCTGGAAACACCATATATTTT.